Listed here are 5 T cell receptor beta chains from one sample, sequenced in a study of T cells expressing NK-cell markers. After re-calling the 5' RACE reads, TCRdb lists one entry per CDR3 protein, DNA absent. Found here are over 200,000 distinct CDR3 sequences; the top ten clones hold 0.39%. Specimen: blood T cells: a sorted CD56 or NKG2C T cell subset, CD4+ or CD8+ T cells, or bulk PBMC T cells (not recorded which). Receptors originate from a man aged 18 to 29 in good health.

The chain couples TRBV5-4 to TRBJ2-2; the D call of TRBD2 rests on TCRdb alone, since no DNA is present to check it. Germline CDR1 and CDR2: SGHNT and YYREEE (reference sequence). This CDR3 is built from 16 residues. CDR3: CASSVGGTSETGELFF.

V gene TRBV7-2 combines with J gene TRBJ2-1; the D call from TCRdb, TRBD1, cannot be confirmed without DNA. Germline V gives CDR1 SGHTA, CDR2 FQGNSA. CDR3 length: 13 residues. The CDR3 protein is CASSWTDYNEQFF.

This chain uses TRBV15 with TRBJ1-1. Per the germline V gene, CDR1 is LNHNV and CDR2 is YYDKDF (reference sequence). This CDR3 contains 16 residues. This chain's CDR3 is CATSPRIGQANTEAFF.

The chain combines TRBV29-1 with TRBJ2-5; TCRdb's assignment of TRBD2 cannot be checked, as there is no DNA. The germline V gene has CDR1 SQVTM and CDR2 ANQGSEA. The CDR3 is 13 residues long. The CDR3 sequence is CSVGPSGQETQYF.

This chain joins TRBV6-5 and TRBJ1-1. Per the germline V gene, CDR1 is MNHEY and CDR2 is SVGAGI. The CDR3 sequence is 16 residues long. CDR3 amino acids: CASSYSESLGNTEAFF.